This T cell receptor (beta chain) derives from a study of blood T cell repertoires in COVID-19. Study in general: COVID-19 samples collected from the United States, Italy and Spain covered acute and convalescent phases. Nucleic acid was either cDNA or gDNA, and it came from T cells, B-cell-depleted T cells, or PBMCs.

In the study's own analysis: Estimation of nucleated cell counts relied on the amplification of reference gene primers. Profiling relied on immunoSEQ multiplex PCR, and the TCRdb table lists in-frame clones only, not all of them. The DNA gave D and trimming, while V, J and clone size come from that table. The sample includes under 150,000 clones, roughly four fifths seen only once; the top ten take over 4%. Germline-derived CDR1 and CDR2 are LNHDA and SQIVND (reference sequence). Germline trimming cut 4 bases from V and 6 bases from J; bases unmatched to any gene: 10. This CDR3 region has 15 residues.

The sequencing sample was made of peripheral blood. The chain employs TRBV19 and TRBJ2-5; 8 bases are shared with TRBD1. This TCR derives from a woman aged 80 or over with active or convalescent COVID-19. The CDR3 loop reads CASSTFGQGAQTQYF. The CDR3 region has the DNA TGTGCCAGTAGTACTTTCGGACAGGGAGCGCAGACCCAGTACTTC.